This TCR beta chain came from a study of shared clonotypes between healthy human individuals. Study summary: Used for every donor were three CD4 naive, three CD4 memory, two CD8 naive and one CD8 memory plate. Whole-study results and caveats: Exclusively blood specimens were collected; tissue repertoires likely differ.

A word on this clone: The antigen remains unidentified.

The CDR3 is 16 amino acids. Germline values: CDR1 SGHNT, CDR2 YYREEE (reference sequence). Between the trimmed V and J ends, which lost 4 bases and 4 bases, there was a span of 17 bases. Samples underwent the assay at deep level. The protocol was immunoSEQ multiplex PCR, while the TCRdb copy is restricted to in-frame clones and leaves out a portion. In the table there are 500,000 or so clones, 95% to 96% of which are singletons. This TCR derives from a woman in her twenties or thirties in good health. The source material was naive CD4+ T cells sorted from blood. Subset denoted: CD45RA+ positively selected. The chain employs TRBV5-4 and TRBJ2-2, with D tentatively TRBD1 (6 bases). CDR3 DNA: TGTGCCAGCAGCCGCGAACCAGGGACACCCACCGGGGAGCTGTTTTTT. It encodes CASSREPGTPTGELFF.